The 16 T cell receptor beta chains presented below share a single source sample, sequenced in a study of cytomegalovirus exposure and HLA in healthy donors. The PCR made use of 60 Vbeta and 13 Jbeta primers. TCRdb keeps only in-frame clones here, not all; method: immunoSEQ multiplex PCR. The sample holds fewer than 100,000 clones, just under 80% seen once. The sequenced sample consisted of PBMCs. Source of these receptors: a woman aged 35 to 49 in good health and CMV-seronegative.

This chain joins TRBV7-2 and TRBJ2-1; D unclear. The CDR3 totals 11 residues. Trimming left V 1 base short and J 8 bases short, with 3 bases between. The V gene's germline CDR1 is SGHTA and CDR2 FQGNSA. The CDR3 is CASSLVDEQFF. The DNA of the CDR3 is TGTGCCAGCAGCTTAGTCGATGAGCAGTTCTTC.

V gene TRBV13 combines with J gene TRBJ2-1, with 12 bases aligning to TRBD2. Germline CDR1 is PRHDT and CDR2 is FYEKMQ (reference sequence). The CDR3 has 16 residues. V lost 5 bases, J lost 10 bases, and 12 bases stayed unmatched. CDR3 nucleotides: TGTGCCAGCAGCCCAAGGACTAGCGGGGTCCCTAAGGAGCAGTTCTTC. Its translation is CASSPRTSGVPKEQFF. Full variable domain (missing parts from reference TRBV13 and TRBJ2-1): AAGVIQSPRHLIKEKRETATLKCYPIPRHDTVYWYQQGPGQDPQFLISFYEKMQSDKGSIPDRFSAQQFSDYHSELNMSSLELGDSALYFCASSPRTSGVPKEQFFGPGTRLTVL.

This chain joins TRBV6-6 and TRBJ1-3, with D unclear. V lost 8 bases, J lost 4 bases, and 15 bases lay in between. The length of the CDR3 is 14 residues. The germline V gene has CDR1 MNHNY and CDR2 SVGAGI (reference sequence). As DNA, the CDR3 is TGTGCCAGCGCTAGGGAGTTAACAGGAAACACCATATATTTT. Translating it yields CASARELTGNTIYF.

The chain links TRBV4-3 to TRBJ2-1; the match to TRBD1 covers 7 bases. The CDR3 has 15 amino acids. J gave up 4 bases and V 4 bases, and 7 bases lay outside the gene matches. CDR1 is LGHNA, CDR2 YSLEER, per germline. The CDR3 here is CASSPLRGQYNEQFF. The CDR3 bases are TGCGCCAGCAGCCCGCTTAGGGGGCAATACAATGAGCAGTTCTTC.

The chain recombines TRBV6-1 with TRBJ1-6, with TRBD1 matching 11 bases. The CDR3 runs 15 residues. V shed 6 bases and J 8 bases; nucleotides not matched to a gene: 6. Germline V CDR1 and CDR2: MNHNS, SASEGT. The CDR3 region has the DNA TGTGCCAGCAGCCCGGGACAGGGGGAATATTCACCCCTCCACTTT. Its translation is CASSPGQGEYSPLHF.

The chain uses TRBV5-4 and TRBJ2-2; D is unclear. CDR3 size: 14 residues. Trimming took 0 bases from V and 7 from J, leaving 10 bases between them. Germline V CDR1 and CDR2: SGHNT, YYREEE (reference sequence). CDR3 sequence: CASSLVVESGELFF. For the CDR3, the DNA is TGTGCCAGCAGCTTGGTGGTTGAGAGCGGGGAGCTGTTTTTT.

This chain links TRBV4-1 with TRBJ1-5, with TRBD1 as a possible D gene (5 bases). This CDR3 has 17 residues. CDR1 and CDR2 (germline): MGHRA, YSYEKL. Trimming removed 2 bases at V and 4 bases at J, with 18 bases between. CDR3 amino acids: CASSQSLPAGDNQPQHF. CDR3 sequence (DNA): TGCGCCAGCAGCCAAAGTTTGCCAGCGGGGGATAATCAGCCCCAGCATTTT.

The chain is built from TRBV5-6 and TRBJ2-1; 12 nucleotides agree with TRBD2. Germline V gene data show CDR1 as SGHDT and CDR2 as YYEEEE. This CDR3 spans 17 amino acids. The J segment lost 4 bases and the V segment lost 0 bases, leaving 5 bases of the junction unmatched. The CDR3 protein is CASSLGLAGGVYNEQFF. The DNA of the CDR3 is TGTGCCAGCAGCTTGGGGCTAGCGGGGGGGGTGTACAATGAGCAGTTCTTC.

The table lists this clone with a few counts. This chain links TRBV5-1 with TRBJ1-1; TRBD1 agrees at 8 bases. Germline V lookup: CDR1 SGHRS, CDR2 YFSETQ. The trim removed 4 bases at V and 3 bases at J, leaving 11 bases unmatched. CDR3 length: 16 amino acids. The CDR3 DNA follows: TGCGCCAGCAGCCGAAGACAGGGGAGTGGAGACACTGAAGCTTTCTTT. Residues: CASSRRQGSGDTEAFF. Full variable domain (outside the CDR3, taken from reference TRBV5-1 and TRBJ1-1): KAGVTQTPRYLIKTRGQQVTLSCSPISGHRSVSWYQQTPGQGLQFLFEYFSETQRNKGNFPGRFSGRQFSNSRSEMNVSTLELGDSALYLCASSRRQGSGDTEAFFGQGTRLTVV.

CDR3 in amino acids: CASIEALVTVDGYTF. The CDR3 region has the DNA TGTGCCAGCATCGAAGCGCTGGTGACAGTGGATGGCTACACCTTC. This chain links TRBV2 with TRBJ1-2, with a tentative D call TRBD1 (5 bases). The germline CDR1 and CDR2 sequences are SNHLY and FYNNEI. Trimming took 7 bases from V and 6 from J, leaving 21 bases between them. This CDR3 is built from 15 residues.

The chain's CDR3 is CASSPVPTDLSGNTIYF. For the CDR3, the DNA is TGCGCCAGCAGCCCCGTCCCGACAGACCTCTCTGGAAACACCATATATTTT. The chain employs TRBV5-1 and TRBJ1-3; D might be TRBD1 (5 bases). The ends were cut back, 4 bases at V and 0 bases at J, with 17 bases in the middle. From germline, CDR1 is SGHRS and CDR2 YFSETQ. The CDR3 has 17 amino acids.

This chain uses TRBV5-1 with TRBJ2-3, with 10 bases matching TRBD1. The germline V gene has CDR1 SGHRS and CDR2 YFSETQ. The CDR3 covers 15 residues. J was trimmed by 4 bases and V by 8 bases; bases with no gene match: 10. CDR3 DNA sequence: TGCGCCAGTAACTCGGGACAGGGGATGGCAGATACGCAGTATTTT. Translating gives CASNSGQGMADTQYF. Full variable domain (outside the CDR3, taken from reference TRBV5-1 and TRBJ2-3): KAGVTQTPRYLIKTRGQQVTLSCSPISGHRSVSWYQQTPGQGLQFLFEYFSETQRNKGNFPGRFSGRQFSNSRSEMNVSTLELGDSALYLCASNSGQGMADTQYFGPGTRLTVL.

The gene calls are TRBV27 and TRBJ2-5, with D possibly being TRBD1 (5 bases). V shed 2 bases and J shed 5 bases, with 12 bases lying between them. Germline loops: CDR1 MNHEY, CDR2 SMNVEV (reference sequence). This CDR3 has 14 amino acids. The CDR3 loop is CASSLRGIGETQYF. The CDR3 bases are TGTGCCAGCAGTTTAAGGGGTATAGGGGAGACCCAGTACTTC.

The V call is TRBV5-6, the J call TRBJ2-5; D remains unclear. Trimming took 0 bases from V and 4 from J, leaving 4 bases between them. Germline-derived CDR1 and CDR2 are SGHDT and YYEEEE. CDR3 length: 12 residues. This CDR3 is CASSLVVETQYF. The DNA of the CDR3 is TGTGCCAGCAGCTTGGTAGTAGAGACCCAGTACTTC.

The CDR3 region is CASKSDRSNQPQHF. The CDR3 DNA follows: TGTGCCAGTAAGTCGGACAGAAGCAATCAGCCCCAGCATTTT. The genes are TRBV19 and TRBJ1-5, with D maybe TRBD1 (6 bases). CDR1 LNHDA and CDR2 SQIVND come from the germline V gene (reference sequence). Trimming removed 7 bases from V and 1 base from J, with 11 bases in between. This CDR3 spans 14 amino acids.

The chain carries TRBV11-2 and TRBJ2-4; D is possibly TRBD2 (6 bases). This CDR3 is 13 amino acids long. V lost 3 bases and J lost 8, with 11 bases in between. The germline V gene encodes CDR1 SGHAT and CDR2 FQNNGV. The CDR3 loop reads CASSFPGVDIQYF. CDR3 coding DNA: TGTGCCAGCAGCTTTCCGGGGGTTGACATTCAGTACTTC.